This T cell receptor beta chain was sequenced during a study of blood T cell repertoires in COVID-19. This clone was observed once. CDR1 and CDR2 from the germline V gene are SQVTM and ANQGSEA. Trimming removed 4 bases from V and 5 bases from J, with 15 bases in between. There are 13 residues in the CDR3. Measured with immunoSEQ multiplex PCR; TCRdb has only the in-frame clones, and not every one. The table lists hundreds of thousands of clones, 85% to 90% of them singletons. What the recovered Cohort 3 donors had was two negative PCRs, clearance, or symptom resolution. The sequencing sample was made of PBMCs or T cells enriched from blood (not recorded which). This chain joins TRBV29-1 and TRBJ2-7; D gene unclear. The TCR comes from a woman aged 25 to 45 who had recovered from COVID-19. The CDR3 nucleotides are TGCAGCGTTGTGAGGCTAGATTCCCACGAGCAGTACTTC. Its protein product is CSVVRLDSHEQYF.